This T cell receptor beta chain appears in the sequencing data of a study of blood T cell repertoires in COVID-19. Background on the study: The study drew acute and convalescent COVID-19 samples from the United States, Italy and Spain. T cells, B-cell-depleted T cells, or PBMCs provided the cDNA or gDNA that served as material.

Authors' processing steps: Using reference gene primer amplification, nucleated cell counts were estimated. Repertoires were generated with immunoSEQ multiplex PCR, while TCRdb's copy carries only in-frame clones and drops some. Clone size and the V and J calls come from that table; the DNA yielded D and trimming. Among some 300,000 clones listed, roughly nine tenths were seen once. The V gene lost 6 bases and the J gene lost 6 bases, with 8 bases spanning the gap. The V gene's germline CDR1 is SNHLY and CDR2 FYNNEI. The CDR3 extends over 11 amino acids. This chain joins TRBV2 and TRBJ1-1; D not resolved. This TCR was recovered from a young man with active or convalescent COVID-19. Sequencing used peripheral blood. The CDR3 reads CASSEVSEAFF. In DNA, the CDR3 is TGTGCCAGCAGCGAGGTCTCTGAAGCTTTCTTT.